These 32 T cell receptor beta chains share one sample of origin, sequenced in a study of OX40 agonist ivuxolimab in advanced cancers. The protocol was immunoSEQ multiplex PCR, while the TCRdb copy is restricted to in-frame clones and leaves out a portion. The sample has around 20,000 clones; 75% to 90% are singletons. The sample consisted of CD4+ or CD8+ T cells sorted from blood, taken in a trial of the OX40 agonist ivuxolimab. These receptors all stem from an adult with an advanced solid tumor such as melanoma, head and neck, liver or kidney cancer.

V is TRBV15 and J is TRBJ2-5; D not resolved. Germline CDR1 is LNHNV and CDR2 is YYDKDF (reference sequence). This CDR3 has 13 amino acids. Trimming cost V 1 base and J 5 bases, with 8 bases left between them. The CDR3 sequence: CATSRGRAETQYF. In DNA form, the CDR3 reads TGTGCCACCAGCAGAGGAAGGGCCGAGACCCAGTACTTC.

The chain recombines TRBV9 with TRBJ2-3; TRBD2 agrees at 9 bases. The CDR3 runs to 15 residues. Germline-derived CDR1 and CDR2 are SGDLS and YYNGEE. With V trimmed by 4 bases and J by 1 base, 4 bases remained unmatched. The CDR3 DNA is TGTGCCAGCAGCTCAGGACTAGCGCGCACAGATACGCAGTATTTT. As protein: CASSSGLARTDTQYF.

The chain's CDR3 is CASSWFRSSGANVLTF. Here the CDR3 DNA reads TGTGCCAGCAGCTGGTTCCGGAGTTCTGGGGCCAACGTCCTGACTTTC. The V and J genes are TRBV7-9 and TRBJ2-6; D is undetermined. CDR3 length: 16 residues. CDR1 and CDR2 from the germline V gene are SEHNR and FQNEAQ (reference sequence). The V end was cut by 4 bases, the J end by 1 base, with 11 bases between.

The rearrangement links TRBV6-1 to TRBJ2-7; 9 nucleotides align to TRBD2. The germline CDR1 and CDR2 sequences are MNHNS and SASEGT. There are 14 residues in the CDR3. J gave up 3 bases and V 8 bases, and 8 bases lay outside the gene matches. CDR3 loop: CASSPWREGYEQYF. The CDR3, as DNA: TGTGCCAGCTCCCCGTGGCGGGAGGGCTACGAGCAGTACTTC.

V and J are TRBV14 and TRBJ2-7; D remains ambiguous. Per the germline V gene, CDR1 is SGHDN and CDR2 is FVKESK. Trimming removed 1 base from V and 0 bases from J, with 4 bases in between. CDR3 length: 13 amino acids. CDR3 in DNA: TGTGCCAGCAGCCAAGTTGACTCCTACGAGCAGTACTTC. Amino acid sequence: CASSQVDSYEQYF.

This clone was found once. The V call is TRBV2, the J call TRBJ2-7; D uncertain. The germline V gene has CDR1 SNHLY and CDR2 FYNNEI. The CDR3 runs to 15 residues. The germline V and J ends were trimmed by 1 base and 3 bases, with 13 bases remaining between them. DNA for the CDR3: TGTGCCAGCAGTGAAGGCTTTTATGGGGTCTACGAGCAGTACTTC. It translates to CASSEGFYGVYEQYF.

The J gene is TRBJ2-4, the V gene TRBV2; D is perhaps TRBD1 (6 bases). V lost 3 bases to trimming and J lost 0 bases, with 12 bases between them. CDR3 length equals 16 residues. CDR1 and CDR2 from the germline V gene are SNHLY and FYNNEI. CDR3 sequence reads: CASSDWGQLAKNIQYF. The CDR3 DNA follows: TGTGCCAGCAGTGATTGGGGACAACTAGCCAAAAACATTCAGTACTTC.

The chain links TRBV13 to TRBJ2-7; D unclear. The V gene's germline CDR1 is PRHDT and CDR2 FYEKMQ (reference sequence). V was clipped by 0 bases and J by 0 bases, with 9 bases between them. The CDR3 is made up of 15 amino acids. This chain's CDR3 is CASSLGTPSSYEQYF. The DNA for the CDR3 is TGTGCCAGCAGCTTAGGGACTCCTAGCTCCTACGAGCAGTACTTC. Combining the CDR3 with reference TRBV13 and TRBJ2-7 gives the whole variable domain AAGVIQSPRHLIKEKRETATLKCYPIPRHDTVYWYQQGPGQDPQFLISFYEKMQSDKGSIPDRFSAQQFSDYHSELNMSSLELGDSALYFCASSLGTPSSYEQYFGPGTRLTVT.

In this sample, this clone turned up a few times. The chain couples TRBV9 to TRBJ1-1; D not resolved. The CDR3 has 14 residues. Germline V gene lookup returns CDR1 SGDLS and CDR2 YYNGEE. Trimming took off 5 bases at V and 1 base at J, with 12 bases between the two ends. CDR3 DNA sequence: TGTGCCAGCAGGACGGGAGGAGGGAACACTGAAGCTTTCTTT. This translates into CASRTGGGNTEAFF.

CDR3 residues: CAISGDSGGPDGYTF. The CDR3 DNA follows: TGTGCCATCAGTGGGGACTCAGGGGGCCCTGATGGCTACACCTTC. The chain has TRBV10-3 and TRBJ1-2, with 8 bases lining up with TRBD1. J lost 6 bases, V lost 4 bases, and 10 bases had no gene match. The CDR3 contains 15 residues. The V gene's germline CDR1 is ENHRY and CDR2 SYGVKD.

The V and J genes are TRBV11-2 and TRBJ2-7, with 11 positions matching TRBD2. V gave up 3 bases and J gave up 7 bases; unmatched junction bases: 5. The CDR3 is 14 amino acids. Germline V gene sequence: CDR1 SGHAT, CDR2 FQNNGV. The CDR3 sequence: CASSLIAGGREQYF. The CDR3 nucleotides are TGTGCCAGCAGCTTGATAGCGGGGGGGCGAGAGCAGTACTTC.

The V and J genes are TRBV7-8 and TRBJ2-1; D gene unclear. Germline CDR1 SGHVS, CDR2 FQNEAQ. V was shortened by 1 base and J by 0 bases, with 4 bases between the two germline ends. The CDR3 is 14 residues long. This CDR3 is CASSLEVSYNEQFF. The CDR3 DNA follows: TGTGCCAGCAGCTTAGAGGTCTCCTACAATGAGCAGTTCTTC.

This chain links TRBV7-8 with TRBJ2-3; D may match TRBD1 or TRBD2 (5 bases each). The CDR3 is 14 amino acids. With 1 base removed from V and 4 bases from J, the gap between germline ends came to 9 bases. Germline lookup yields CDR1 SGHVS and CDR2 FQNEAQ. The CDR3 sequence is CASSLEGRADTQYF. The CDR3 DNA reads TGTGCCAGCAGCTTAGAGGGGCGGGCAGATACGCAGTATTTT.

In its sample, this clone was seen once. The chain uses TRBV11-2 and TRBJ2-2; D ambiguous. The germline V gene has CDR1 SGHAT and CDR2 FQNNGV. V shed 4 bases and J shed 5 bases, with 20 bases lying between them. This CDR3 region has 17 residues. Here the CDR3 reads CASSSVDKELRTGELFF. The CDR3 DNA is TGTGCCAGCAGCTCGGTCGACAAGGAACTTCGGACCGGGGAGCTGTTTTTT. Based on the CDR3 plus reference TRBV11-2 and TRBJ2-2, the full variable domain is EAGVAQSPRYKIIEKRQSVAFWCNPISGHATLYWYQQILGQGPKLLIQFQNNGVVDDSQLPKDRFSAERLKGVDSTLKIQPAKLEDSAVYLCASSSVDKELRTGELFFGEGSRLTVL.

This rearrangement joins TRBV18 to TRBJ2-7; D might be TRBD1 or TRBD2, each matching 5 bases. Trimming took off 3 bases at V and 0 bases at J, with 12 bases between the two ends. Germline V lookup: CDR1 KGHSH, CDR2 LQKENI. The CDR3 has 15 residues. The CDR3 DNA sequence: TGTGCCAGCTCACCGGTGGGACCGAGCTCCTACGAGCAGTACTTC. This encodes CASSPVGPSSYEQYF.

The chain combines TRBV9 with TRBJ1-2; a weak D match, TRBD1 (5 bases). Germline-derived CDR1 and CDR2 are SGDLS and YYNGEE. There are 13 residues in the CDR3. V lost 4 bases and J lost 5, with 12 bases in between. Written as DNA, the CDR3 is TGTGCCAGCAGCTCCGCGGGGGGATATGGCTACACCTTC. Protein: CASSSAGGYGYTF.

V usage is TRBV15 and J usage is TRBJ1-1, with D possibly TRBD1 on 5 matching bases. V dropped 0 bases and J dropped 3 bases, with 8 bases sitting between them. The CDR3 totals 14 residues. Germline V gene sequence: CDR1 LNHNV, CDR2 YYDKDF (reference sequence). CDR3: CATSREGEDTEAFF. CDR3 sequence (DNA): TGTGCCACCAGCAGAGAGGGGGAGGACACTGAAGCTTTCTTT. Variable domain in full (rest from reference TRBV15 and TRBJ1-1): DAMVIQNPRYQVTQFGKPVTLSCSQTLNHNVMYWYQQKSSQAPKLLFHYYDKDFNNEADTPDNFQSRRPNTSFCFLDIRSPGLGDTAMYLCATSREGEDTEAFFGQGTRLTVV.

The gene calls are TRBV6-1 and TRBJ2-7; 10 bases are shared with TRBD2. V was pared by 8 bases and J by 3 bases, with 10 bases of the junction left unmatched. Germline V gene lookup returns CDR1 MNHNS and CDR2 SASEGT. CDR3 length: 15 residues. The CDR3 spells CASGAGLAGVYEQYF. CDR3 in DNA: TGTGCCAGCGGGGCCGGTCTAGCGGGAGTCTACGAGCAGTACTTC.

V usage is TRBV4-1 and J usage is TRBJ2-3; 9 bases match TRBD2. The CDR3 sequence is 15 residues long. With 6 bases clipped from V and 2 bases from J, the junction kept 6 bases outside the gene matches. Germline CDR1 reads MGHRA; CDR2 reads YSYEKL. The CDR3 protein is CASSQREAFTDTQYF. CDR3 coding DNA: TGCGCCAGCAGTCAGCGGGAGGCCTTCACAGATACGCAGTATTTT.

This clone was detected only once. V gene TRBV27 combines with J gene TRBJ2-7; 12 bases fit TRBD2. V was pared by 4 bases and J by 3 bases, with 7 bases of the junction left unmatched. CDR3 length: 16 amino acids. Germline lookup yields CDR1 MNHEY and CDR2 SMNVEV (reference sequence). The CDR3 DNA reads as TGTGCCAGCAGTTCGACGACTAGCGGGGGCCTCTACGAGCAGTACTTC. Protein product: CASSSTTSGGLYEQYF.

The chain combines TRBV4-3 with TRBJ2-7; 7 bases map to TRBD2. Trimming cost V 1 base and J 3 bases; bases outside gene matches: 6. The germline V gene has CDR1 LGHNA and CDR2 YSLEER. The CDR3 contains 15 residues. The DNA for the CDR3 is TGCGCCAGCAGCCAAGTTTGGGGGGGGAGCTACGAGCAGTACTTC. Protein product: CASSQVWGGSYEQYF.

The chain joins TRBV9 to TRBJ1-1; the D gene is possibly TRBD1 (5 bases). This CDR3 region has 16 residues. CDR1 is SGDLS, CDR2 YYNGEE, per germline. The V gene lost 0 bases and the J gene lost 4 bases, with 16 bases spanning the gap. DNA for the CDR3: TGTGCCAGCAGCGTAGGCGGGGGAGGGGAGAGCACTGAAGCTTTCTTT. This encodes CASSVGGGGESTEAFF.

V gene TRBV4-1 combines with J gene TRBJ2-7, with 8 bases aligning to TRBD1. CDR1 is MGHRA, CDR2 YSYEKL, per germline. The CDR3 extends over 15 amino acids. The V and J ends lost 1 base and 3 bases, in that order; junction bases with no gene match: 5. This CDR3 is CASSQVTGTGYEQYF. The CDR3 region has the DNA TGCGCCAGCAGCCAAGTTACCGGGACAGGCTACGAGCAGTACTTC.

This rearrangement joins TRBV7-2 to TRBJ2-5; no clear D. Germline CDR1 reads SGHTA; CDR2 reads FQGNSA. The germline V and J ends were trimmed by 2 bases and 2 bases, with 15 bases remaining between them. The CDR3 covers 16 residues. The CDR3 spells CASSLLVRPRQETQYF. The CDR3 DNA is TGTGCCAGCAGCTTACTAGTGAGGCCGAGACAAGAGACCCAGTACTTC. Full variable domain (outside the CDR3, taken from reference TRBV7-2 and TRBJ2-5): GAGVSQSPSNKVTEKGKDVELRCDPISGHTALYWYRQSLGQGLEFLIYFQGNSAPDKSGLPSDRFSAERTGGSVSTLTIQRTQQEDSAVYLCASSLLVRPRQETQYFGPGTRLLVL.

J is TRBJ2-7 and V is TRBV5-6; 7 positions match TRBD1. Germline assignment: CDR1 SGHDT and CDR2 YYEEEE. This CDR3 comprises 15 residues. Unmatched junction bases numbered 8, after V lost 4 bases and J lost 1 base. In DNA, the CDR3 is TGTGCCAGCAGCCCGTGGACAGGTGCTTCCTACGAGCAGTACTTC. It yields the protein CASSPWTGASYEQYF.

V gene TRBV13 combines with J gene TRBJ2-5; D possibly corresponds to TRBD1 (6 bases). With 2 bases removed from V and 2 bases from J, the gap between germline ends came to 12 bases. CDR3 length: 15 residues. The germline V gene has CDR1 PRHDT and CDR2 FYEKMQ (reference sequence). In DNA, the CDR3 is TGTGCCAGCAGCTTAATAGGGACACAACAAGAGACCCAGTACTTC. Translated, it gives CASSLIGTQQETQYF.

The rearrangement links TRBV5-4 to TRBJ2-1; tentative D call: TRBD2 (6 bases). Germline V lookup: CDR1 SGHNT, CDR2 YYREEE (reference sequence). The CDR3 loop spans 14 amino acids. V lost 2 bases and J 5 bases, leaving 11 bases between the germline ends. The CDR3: CASSLLALDNEQFF. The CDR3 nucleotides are TGTGCCAGCAGCTTACTAGCCCTTGACAATGAGCAGTTCTTC.

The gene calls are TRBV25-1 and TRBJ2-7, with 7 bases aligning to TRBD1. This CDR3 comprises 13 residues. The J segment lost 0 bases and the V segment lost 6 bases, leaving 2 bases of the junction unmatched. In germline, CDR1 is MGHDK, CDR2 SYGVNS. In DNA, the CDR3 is TGTGCCAGCAGCCACAGGGGCTCCTACGAGCAGTACTTC. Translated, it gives CASSHRGSYEQYF.

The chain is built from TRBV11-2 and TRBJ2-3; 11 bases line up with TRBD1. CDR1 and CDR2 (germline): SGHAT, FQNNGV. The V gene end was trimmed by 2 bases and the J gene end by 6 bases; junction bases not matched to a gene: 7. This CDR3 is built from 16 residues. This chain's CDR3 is CASSLTGQGAADTQYF. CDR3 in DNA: TGTGCCAGCAGCTTAACAGGACAGGGGGCAGCCGATACGCAGTATTTT. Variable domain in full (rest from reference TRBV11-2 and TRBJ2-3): EAGVAQSPRYKIIEKRQSVAFWCNPISGHATLYWYQQILGQGPKLLIQFQNNGVVDDSQLPKDRFSAERLKGVDSTLKIQPAKLEDSAVYLCASSLTGQGAADTQYFGPGTRLTVL.

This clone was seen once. CDR3 protein: CASNLYRTGQFLRPYTF. CDR3 in DNA: TGTGCCAGCAACCTCTACCGCACTGGACAGTTCCTACGACCGTACACCTTC. V and J are TRBV7-8 and TRBJ1-2, with D maybe TRBD1 (6 bases). The CDR3 loop spans 17 amino acids. The V end lost 7 bases, the J end lost 11 bases, and 32 bases lay between the germline ends. Germline CDR1 SGHVS, CDR2 FQNEAQ. Combining the CDR3 with reference TRBV7-8 and TRBJ1-2 gives the whole variable domain GAGVSQSPRYKVAKRGQDVALRCDPISGHVSLFWYQQALGQGPEFLTYFQNEAQLDKSGLPSDRFFAERPEGSVSTLKIQRTQQEDSAVYLCASNLYRTGQFLRPYTFGSGTRLTVV.

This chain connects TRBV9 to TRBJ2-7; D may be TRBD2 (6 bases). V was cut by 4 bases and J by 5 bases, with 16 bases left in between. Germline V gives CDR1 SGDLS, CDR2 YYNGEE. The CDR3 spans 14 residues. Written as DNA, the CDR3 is TGTGCCAGCAGCCTTTACGGGGGTTCGCACGAGCAGTACTTC. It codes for CASSLYGGSHEQYF.

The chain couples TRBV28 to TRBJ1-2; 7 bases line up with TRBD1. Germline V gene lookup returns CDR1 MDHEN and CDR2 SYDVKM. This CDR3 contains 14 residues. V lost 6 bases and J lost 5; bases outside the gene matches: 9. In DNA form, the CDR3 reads TGTGCCAGCAGGAGGGGGACAGAAACTTATGGCTACACCTTC. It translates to CASRRGTETYGYTF.